Below, 19 T cell receptor beta chains from the same sample are listed, as sequenced in a study of T cell responses to AZD1222 COVID-19 vaccine. This table comes from immunoSEQ multiplex PCR, and its TCRdb copy is limited to in-frame clones, with some not included. Of 150,000 to 200,000 clones listed, over 90% are singletons. Specimen: peripheral blood, collected on day 0 of AZD1222 vaccination. These receptors originate from an adult in good health.

The V and J genes are TRBV5-6 and TRBJ2-7; D is unclear. V lost 0 bases to trimming and J lost 0 bases, with 1 base between them. The CDR3 loop spans 12 amino acids. Per the germline V gene, CDR1 is SGHDT and CDR2 is YYEEEE. CDR3 in DNA: TGTGCCAGCAGCTTGGCCTCCTACGAGCAGTACTTC. Encoded protein: CASSLASYEQYF. The full variable domain, rest sourced from reference TRBV5-6 and TRBJ2-7, is DAGVTQSPTHLIKTRGQQVTLRCSPKSGHDTVSWYQQALGQGPQFIFQYYEEEERQRGNFPDRFSGHQFPNYSSELNVNALLLGDSALYLCASSLASYEQYFGPGTRLTVT.

V and J are TRBV28 and TRBJ1-2, with D possibly TRBD1 on 6 matching bases. V lost 2 bases, J lost 8 bases, and 18 bases lay in between. CDR3 size: 15 residues. Germline CDR1 and CDR2: MDHEN and SYDVKM. For the CDR3, the DNA is TGTGCCAGCAGTTTAGCAGGGGCCCCCATTTGGGGCTACACCTTC. Translated: CASSLAGAPIWGYTF.

This clone was seen a single time. J is TRBJ1-4 and V is TRBV7-9; D is perhaps TRBD1 (5 bases). V shed 0 bases and J shed 8 bases, with 13 bases lying between them. The V gene's germline CDR1 is SEHNR and CDR2 FQNEAQ (reference sequence). This CDR3 spans 15 amino acids. CDR3 DNA: TGTGCCAGCAGCTTAGCTTTAGGGGTGCAAGAAAAACTGTTTTTT. This encodes CASSLALGVQEKLFF.

V is TRBV6-5 and J is TRBJ1-1, with TRBD1 as a possible D gene (5 bases). CDR3 length equals 11 residues. V lost 6 bases, J lost 11 bases, and 13 bases lay in between. Germline CDR1 is MNHEY and CDR2 is SVGAGI. CDR3 nucleotides: TGTGCCAGCAGCGCAGTGGGACGGGCTTTCTTT. It specifies CASSAVGRAFF.

The J gene is TRBJ1-2, the V gene TRBV5-5, with a possible D match to TRBD1 (5 bases). CDR1 and CDR2 from the germline V gene are SGHKS and YYEKEE (reference sequence). The CDR3 is 17 residues long. V shed 6 bases and J shed 4 bases, with 25 bases lying between them. For the CDR3, the DNA is TGTGCCAGCAACATAAACGCCGGGACCATCAAAAGCTATGGCTACACCTTC. Translating it yields CASNINAGTIKSYGYTF.

This clone was seen just once. This chain uses TRBV15 with TRBJ1-5; no clear D gene. This CDR3 comprises 13 residues. Trimming removed 5 bases at V and 6 bases at J, with 11 bases between. Germline-derived CDR1 and CDR2 are LNHNV and YYDKDF (reference sequence). This CDR3 is CATSLLGGQPQHF. For the CDR3, the DNA is TGTGCCACCAGCCTCTTAGGCGGTCAGCCCCAGCATTTT.

The chain combines TRBV5-6 with TRBJ2-7, with D perhaps TRBD1 or TRBD2 (6 bases each). The CDR3 totals 14 residues. Germline V gene lookup returns CDR1 SGHDT and CDR2 YYEEEE. The V and J ends lost 6 bases and 5 bases respectively, with 18 bases between them. CDR3 sequence reads: CASTPRGRGNEQYF. The DNA of the CDR3 is TGTGCCAGCACCCCGCGGGGCAGGGGAAACGAGCAGTACTTC.

The chain links TRBV7-9 to TRBJ2-1; D gene uncertain. Deletions cut 2 bases from V and 9 bases from J, with 14 bases between. CDR3 length: 14 amino acids. Looked up from germline, CDR1 is SEHNR and CDR2 is FQNEAQ (reference sequence). CDR3 in DNA: TGTGCCAGCAGCTTAACGGAAGGGTTCGGTGAGCAGTTCTTC. Translating it yields CASSLTEGFGEQFF.

The chain has TRBV5-1 and TRBJ1-2; possibly TRBD1 for D (5 bases). Germline CDR1 is SGHRS and CDR2 is YFSETQ. The CDR3 runs to 13 residues. With 2 bases removed from V and 4 bases from J, the gap between germline ends came to 9 bases. The CDR3 spells CASSFRTSYGYTF. The CDR3 DNA reads TGCGCCAGCAGCTTCCGGACAAGCTATGGCTACACCTTC.

The chain uses TRBV3-1 (or the pseudogene TRBV3-2) and TRBJ2-5, with 14 bases that match TRBD2. This CDR3 comprises 20 residues. In germline, CDR1 is LGHDT, CDR2 YNNKEL (reference sequence). V was pared by 0 bases and J by 4 bases, with 13 bases of the junction left unmatched. The CDR3, as DNA: TGTGCCAGCAGCCAAGACGAAGTGTGGGGACTAGCGGGGGTGGCAGAGACCCAGTACTTC. Its protein product is CASSQDEVWGLAGVAETQYF.

The J gene is TRBJ2-7, the V gene TRBV4-1; 14 bases line up with TRBD2. The CDR3 contains 19 residues. The germline CDR1 and CDR2 sequences are MGHRA and YSYEKL. V was clipped by 4 bases and J by 2 bases; unmatched bases: 13. In DNA form, the CDR3 reads TGCGCCAGCAGCCGGGATCTAGGACTAGCGGGGGGCACCACCTACGAGCAGTACTTC. It is translated as CASSRDLGLAGGTTYEQYF.

J is TRBJ1-1 and V is TRBV7-9, with 8 positions matching TRBD1. This CDR3 has 15 residues. Germline CDR1 SEHNR, CDR2 FQNEAQ (reference sequence). The junction had 6 bases not matched to a gene; V was cut back by 5 bases and J by 1 base. CDR3 sequence: CASSPRQGRNTEAFF. The CDR3 nucleotides are TGTGCCAGCAGCCCCAGACAGGGGAGGAACACTGAAGCTTTCTTT.

The chain carries TRBV11-2 and TRBJ2-5; D tentatively reads TRBD1 or TRBD2 (5 bases each). This CDR3 has 15 residues. Per the germline V gene, CDR1 is SGHAT and CDR2 is FQNNGV. V was pared by 5 bases and J by 2 bases, with 15 bases between. In DNA form, the CDR3 reads TGTGCCAGCAGCCAGAGGGGACCTATACAAGAGACCCAGTACTTC. Encoded protein: CASSQRGPIQETQYF.

The chain uses TRBV5-5 and TRBJ1-5, with a tentative D call TRBD1 (5 bases). V was pared by 2 bases and J by 2 bases, with 11 bases between. The CDR3 is 15 amino acids. Looked up from germline, CDR1 is SGHKS and CDR2 is YYEKEE (reference sequence). This chain's CDR3 is CASSFGGDRNQPQHF. CDR3 in DNA: TGTGCCAGCAGCTTCGGAGGGGATCGCAATCAGCCCCAGCATTTT.

This clone was observed once. This chain uses TRBV2 with TRBJ1-2, with D possibly matching TRBD1 (5 bases). The germline V and J ends were trimmed by 2 bases and 4 bases, with 14 bases remaining between them. The CDR3 has 15 amino acids. CDR1 and CDR2 (germline): SNHLY, FYNNEI. CDR3 residues: CASSELSGGIYGYTF. The CDR3 region has the DNA TGTGCCAGCAGTGAACTTTCCGGGGGAATCTATGGCTACACCTTC.

The CDR3 DNA follows: TGTGCCAGCCGACAGGTGGTAGGCTACACCTTC. Its protein product is CASRQVVGYTF. The chain uses TRBV28 and TRBJ1-2, with a tentative D call TRBD1 (6 bases). CDR1 MDHEN and CDR2 SYDVKM come from the germline V gene. V gave up 8 bases and J gave up 8 bases, with 12 bases separating them. The length of the CDR3 is 11 residues.

The chain employs TRBV5-8 and TRBJ1-5, with TRBD1 identical over 9 bases. Germline-derived CDR1 and CDR2 are SGHTS and YDEGEE. V gave up 2 bases and J gave up 1 base; unmatched junction bases: 10. The CDR3 extends over 18 amino acids. Here the CDR3 reads CASSFNRDRVWSNQPQHF. Written as DNA, the CDR3 is TGTGCCAGCAGCTTCAACCGGGACAGGGTTTGGAGCAATCAGCCCCAGCATTTT.

The chain links TRBV3-1 (or the pseudogene TRBV3-2) to TRBJ2-1; D gene ambiguous. The ends were cut back, 4 bases at V and 7 bases at J, with 14 bases in the middle. Germline assignment: CDR1 LGHDT and CDR2 YNNKEL (reference sequence). This CDR3 is 14 amino acids long. CDR3 nucleotides: TGTGCCAGCAGCCTCATGGGGTTTGATAATGAGCAGTTCTTC. Protein sequence: CASSLMGFDNEQFF.

The CDR3 is CASSSPREQYF. The CDR3 DNA reads TGCGCCAGCAGCTCCCCCAGGGAGCAGTACTTC. The rearrangement links TRBV5-1 to TRBJ2-7; D gene uncertain. Trimming left V 3 bases short and J 7 bases short, with 8 bases between. Germline V CDR1 and CDR2: SGHRS, YFSETQ. The CDR3 sequence is 11 residues long.